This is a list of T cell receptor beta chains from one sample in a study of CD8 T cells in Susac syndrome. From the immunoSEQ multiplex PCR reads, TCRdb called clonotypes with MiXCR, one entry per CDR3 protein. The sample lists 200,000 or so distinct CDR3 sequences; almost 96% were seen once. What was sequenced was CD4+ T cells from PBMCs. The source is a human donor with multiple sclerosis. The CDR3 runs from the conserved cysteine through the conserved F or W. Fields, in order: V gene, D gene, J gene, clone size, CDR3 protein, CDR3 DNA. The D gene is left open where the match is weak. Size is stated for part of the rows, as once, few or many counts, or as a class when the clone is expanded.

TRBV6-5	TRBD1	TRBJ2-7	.	CAIAPGTAYEQYF	TGTGCCATCGCCCCCGGGACAGCTTACGAGCAGTACTTC
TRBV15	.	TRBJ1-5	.	CATSRDRPSNQPQHF	TGTGCCACCAGCAGAGATCGTCCTAGCAATCAGCCCCAGCATTTT
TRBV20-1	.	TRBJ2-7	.	CSGGDLYEQYF	TGCAGTGGGGGGGACCTCTACGAGCAGTACTTC
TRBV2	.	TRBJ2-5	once	CASSGSWGAGETQYF	TGTGCCAGCAGTGGGTCTTGGGGGGCCGGAGAGACCCAGTACTTC
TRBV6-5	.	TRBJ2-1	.	CASSVRVRNEQFF	TGTGCCAGCAGTGTAAGAGTTAGGAATGAGCAGTTCTTC
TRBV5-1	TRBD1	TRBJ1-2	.	CASSYRTGGYGYTF	TGCGCCAGCAGCTATCGGACAGGGGGCTATGGCTACACCTTC
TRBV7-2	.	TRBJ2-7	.	CASSPAGLYEQYF	TGTGCCAGCAGCCCCGCGGGGTTGTACGAGCAGTACTTC
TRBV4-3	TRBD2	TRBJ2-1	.	CASSPDSGGALYNEQFF	TGCGCCAGCAGCCCTGATAGCGGGGGGGCCCTCTACAATGAGCAGTTCTTC
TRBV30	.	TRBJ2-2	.	CAWAGTNTGELFF	TGTGCCTGGGCCGGGACGAACACCGGGGAGCTGTTTTTT
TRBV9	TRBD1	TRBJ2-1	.	CASSGLDRVGYNEQFF	TGTGCCAGCAGCGGCTTGGACAGGGTGGGGTACAATGAGCAGTTCTTC
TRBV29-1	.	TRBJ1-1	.	CSVEDPTNWNTEAFF	TGCAGCGTTGAAGACCCCACCAATTGGAACACTGAAGCTTTCTTT
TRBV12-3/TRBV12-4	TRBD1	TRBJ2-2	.	CASSLRLPGGNTGELFF	TGTGCCAGCAGTTTACGTTTGCCAGGGGGCAACACCGGGGAGCTGTTTTTT
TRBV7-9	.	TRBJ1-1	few	CASSLGQPNTEAFF	TGTGCCAGCAGCTTAGGACAGCCGAACACTGAAGCTTTCTTT
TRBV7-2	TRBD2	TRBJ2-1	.	CASSQRNSGVFFEQFF	TGTGCCAGCAGCCAGAGAAATAGCGGGGTCTTCTTTGAGCAGTTCTTC
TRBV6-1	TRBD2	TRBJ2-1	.	CASSRTAVTSGGSNEQFF	TGTGCCAGCAGTCGAACCGCTGTAACTAGCGGGGGATCCAATGAGCAGTTCTTC
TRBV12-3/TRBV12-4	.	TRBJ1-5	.	CASSWTADQPQHF	TGTGCCAGCAGTTGGACCGCAGATCAGCCCCAGCATTTT